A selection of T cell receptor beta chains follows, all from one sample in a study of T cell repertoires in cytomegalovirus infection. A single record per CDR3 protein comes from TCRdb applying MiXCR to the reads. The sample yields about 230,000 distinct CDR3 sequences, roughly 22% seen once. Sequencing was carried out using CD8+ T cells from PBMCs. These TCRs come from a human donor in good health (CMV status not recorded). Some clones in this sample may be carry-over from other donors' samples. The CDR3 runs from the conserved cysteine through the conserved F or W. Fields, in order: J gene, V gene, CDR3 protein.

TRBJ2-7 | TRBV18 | CASSPPDSAYEQYF
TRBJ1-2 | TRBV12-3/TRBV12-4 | CATERGYGYTF
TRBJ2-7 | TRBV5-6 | CASSQWAGGRRGEQYF
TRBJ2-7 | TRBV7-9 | CASSLGPDGEQYF
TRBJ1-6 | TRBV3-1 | CASSQDIVGPNSPLHF
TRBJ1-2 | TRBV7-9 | CASSLDFRGSNYGYTF
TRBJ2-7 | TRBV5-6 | CASSLDLGRMSYEQYF
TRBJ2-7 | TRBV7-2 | CASSQGQGVYEQYF
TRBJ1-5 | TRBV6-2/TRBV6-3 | CASSSTPPGQGAEYSNQPQHF
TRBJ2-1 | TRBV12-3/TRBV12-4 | CASTLGQPGNEQFF
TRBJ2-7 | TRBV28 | CASSPPGYEQYF
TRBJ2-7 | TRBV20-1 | CSANPGQGAYEQYF
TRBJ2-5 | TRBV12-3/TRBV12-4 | CASGTSGPQETQYF
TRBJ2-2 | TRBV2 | CASREEENTGELFF
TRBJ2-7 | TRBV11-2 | CASSQIYEQYF
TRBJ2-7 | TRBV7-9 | CASSPGQDISYEQYF
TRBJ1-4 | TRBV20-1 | CSARGGEKLFF
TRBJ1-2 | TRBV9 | CASSAMTGSYGYTF
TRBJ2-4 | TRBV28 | CASTSPVHQNIQYF
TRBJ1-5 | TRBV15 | CATSTSISQPQHF
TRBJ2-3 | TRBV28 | CASSFAGESDTQYF
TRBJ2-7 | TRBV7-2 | CASSLTALPSYEQYF
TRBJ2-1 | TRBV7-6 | CASSLEGDTFSEQFF
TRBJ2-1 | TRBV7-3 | CASSWGVDGAYNEQFF
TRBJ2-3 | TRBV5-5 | CASSFQSGGVDTQYF
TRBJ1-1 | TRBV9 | CASNDEGVRTEAFF
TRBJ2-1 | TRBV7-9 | CASSPRLNEQFF
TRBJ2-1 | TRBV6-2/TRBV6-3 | CASRSGYATYNEQFF
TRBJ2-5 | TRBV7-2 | CASRSRTSGEETQYF
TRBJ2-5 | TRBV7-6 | CASSYYTPQGASGVKETQYF
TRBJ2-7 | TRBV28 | CASTLRGSVDEQYF
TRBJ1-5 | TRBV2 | CASSDPWDRDNQPQHF
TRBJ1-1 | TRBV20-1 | CSAKRMNTEAFF
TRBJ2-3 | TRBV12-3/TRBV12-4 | CASQPRGGTYTQYF
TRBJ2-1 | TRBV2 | CASREYGAYNEQFF
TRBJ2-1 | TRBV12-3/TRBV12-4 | CASSLTSGGVNEQFF
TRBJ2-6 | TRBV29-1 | CSAMGQGSGANVLTF
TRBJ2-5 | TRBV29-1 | CSVDNGMQETQYF
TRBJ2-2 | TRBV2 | CASSFRQAPDTGELFF
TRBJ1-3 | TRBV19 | CASSISGPGNTIYF